A selection of T cell receptor beta chains follows, all from one sample in a study of blood T cells in healthy people across ages. One entry per CDR3 protein, called by TCRdb with MiXCR from the 5' RACE reads. The sample shows roughly 1 million distinct CDR3 sequences, almost 25% of them seen only once. This same sample was also part of a study on T cells of mothers and their children.

Sequencing input: blood. These receptors all come from a girl between 2 and 10 years old in good health. CDR3s include the opening cysteine and the closing phenylalanine or tryptophan.

V: TRBV9
J: TRBJ2-2
CDR3: CASSVGGSNTGELFF

V: TRBV20-1
J: TRBJ2-4
CDR3: CSAGPLAGLLAKNIQYF

V: TRBV3-1
J: TRBJ2-1
CDR3: CASSQEIGGGVNEQFF

V: TRBV13
J: TRBJ2-7
CDR3: CASSLGQGLAREEQYF

V: TRBV28
J: TRBJ2-7
CDR3: CASSWAVSYEQYF

V: TRBV12-3/TRBV12-4
J: TRBJ2-1
CDR3: CASSPGTGEFF

V: TRBV27
J: TRBJ2-1
CDR3: CASSLYGTGNNEQFF

V: TRBV21-1
J: TRBJ2-7
CDR3: CASMHAHRQWVSYEQYF

V: TRBV7-2
J: TRBJ2-3
CDR3: CASSPPRLASDTQYF

V: TRBV6-5
J: TRBJ1-2
CDR3: CASRFDRIGGYTF

V: TRBV7-9
J: TRBJ1-3
CDR3: CASSLGGPGNTIYF

V: TRBV4-3
J: TRBJ1-1
CDR3: CASSQGRVSEAFF

V: TRBV5-1
J: TRBJ2-7
CDR3: CASSLPRKDTQTKNSYEQYF

V: TRBV6-5
J: TRBJ2-7
CDR3: CASSHPNWGSYEQYF

V: TRBV11-2
J: TRBJ2-3
CDR3: CASSLVGASGGHTQYF

V: TRBV10-3
J: -
CDR3: CAISEARTQGEPQYF

V: TRBV6-1
J: TRBJ2-5
CDR3: CASSQGQWEVETQYF

V: TRBV7-2
J: TRBJ1-2
CDR3: CASSGGPTVCGYTF

V: TRBV7-3
J: TRBJ2-3
CDR3: CASSYKTGDHVNTQYF

V: TRBV7-9
J: -
CDR3: CASSLDRVVYEQYF

V: TRBV12-3/TRBV12-4
J: -
CDR3: CASSTNPLAGVSNEQFF

V: TRBV19
J: TRBJ1-1
CDR3: CASSMQGGYEAFF

V: TRBV24-1
J: TRBJ2-1
CDR3: CATSDPNYGEVGEQFF

V: TRBV20-1
J: TRBJ2-3
CDR3: CSARDWYGTDTQYF

V: TRBV3-1
J: TRBJ1-5
CDR3: CASSQGAGGNQPQHF